A selection of T cell receptor beta chains follows, all from one sample in a study of cytomegalovirus exposure and HLA in healthy donors. Assay used: immunoSEQ multiplex PCR; TCRdb lists only in-frame clones, some missing. The sample includes 130,000 to 150,000 clones, 80% of them seen just once. Sequencing was carried out using PBMCs. These TCRs come from a male donor in good health and CMV-seronegative. The CDR3 runs from the conserved cysteine through the conserved F or W.

TRBV2	TRBJ1-2	CASRANGYTF
TRBV5-4	TRBJ2-1	CASKGLATGGFNEQFF
TRBV5-5	TRBJ1-5	CASSWGGGQPQHF
TRBV19	TRBJ1-1	CASSLQGVTEAFF
TRBV5-1	TRBJ1-3	CASSLGAVQRGNTIYF
TRBV27	TRBJ1-1	CASSFAGVSTEAFF
TRBV27	TRBJ2-7	CASSRPGGNEQYF
TRBV7-9	TRBJ2-2	CASRSALETGELFF
TRBV19	TRBJ2-7	CASSIISAGNYEQYF
TRBV9	TRBJ1-6	CASSVAKVLTNVDLYNSPLHF
TRBV7-2	TRBJ2-3	CASSLGLAGVADTQYF
TRBV5-1	TRBJ1-1	CASSPGTGGAGTEAFF
TRBV4-3	TRBJ2-1	CASSQDEAGIVGNNEQFF
TRBV19	TRBJ1-5	CASTDLRGSFSNQPQHF
TRBV19	TRBJ1-6	CASSIAILSSDHSPLHF
TRBV2	TRBJ2-3	CASRATGRGTDTQYF
TRBV6-6	TRBJ1-3	CASSRGSSGNTIYF
TRBV27	TRBJ2-3	CASSLSPSGGTDTQYF
TRBV11-2	TRBJ1-6	CASSLSDRTLHF
TRBV30	TRBJ1-2	CAWSRQAWGGNYGYTF
TRBV6-5	TRBJ1-2	CASTRDSYSGYTF
TRBV28	TRBJ2-7	CATGTGSHEQYF
TRBV27	TRBJ2-4	CASSPNREENIQYF